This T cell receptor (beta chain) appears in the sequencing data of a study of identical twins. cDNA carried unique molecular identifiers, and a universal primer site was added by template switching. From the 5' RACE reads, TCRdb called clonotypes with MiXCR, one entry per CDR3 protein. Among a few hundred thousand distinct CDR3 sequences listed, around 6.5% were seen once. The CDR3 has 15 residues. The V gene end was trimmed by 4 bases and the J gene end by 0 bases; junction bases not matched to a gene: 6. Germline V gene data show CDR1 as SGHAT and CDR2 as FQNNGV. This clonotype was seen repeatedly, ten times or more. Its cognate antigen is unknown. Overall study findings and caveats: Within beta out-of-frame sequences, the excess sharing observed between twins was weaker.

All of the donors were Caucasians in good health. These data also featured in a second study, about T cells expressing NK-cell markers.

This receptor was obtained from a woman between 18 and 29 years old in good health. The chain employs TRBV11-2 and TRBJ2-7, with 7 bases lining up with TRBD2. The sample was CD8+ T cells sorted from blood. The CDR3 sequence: CASSWDYLSSYEQYF. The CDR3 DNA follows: TGTGCCAGCAGCTGGGACTACCTTAGCTCCTACGAGCAGTACTTC.